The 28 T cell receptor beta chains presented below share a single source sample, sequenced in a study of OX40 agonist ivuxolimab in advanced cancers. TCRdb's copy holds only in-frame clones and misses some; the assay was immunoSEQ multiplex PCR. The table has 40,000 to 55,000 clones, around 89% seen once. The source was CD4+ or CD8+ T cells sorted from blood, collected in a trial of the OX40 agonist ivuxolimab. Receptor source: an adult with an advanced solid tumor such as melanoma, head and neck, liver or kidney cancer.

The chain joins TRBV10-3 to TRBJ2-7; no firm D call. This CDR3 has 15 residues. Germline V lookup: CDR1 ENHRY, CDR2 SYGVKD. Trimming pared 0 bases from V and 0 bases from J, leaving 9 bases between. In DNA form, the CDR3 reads TGTGCCATCAGTGAGTCTAAGTCACTCTCCTACGAGCAGTACTTC. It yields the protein CAISESKSLSYEQYF.

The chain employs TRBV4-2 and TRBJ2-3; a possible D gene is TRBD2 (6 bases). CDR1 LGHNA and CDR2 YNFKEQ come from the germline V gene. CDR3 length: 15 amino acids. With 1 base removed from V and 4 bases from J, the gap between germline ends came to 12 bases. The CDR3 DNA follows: TGTGCCAGCAGCCAAGGGCGCGGGGAGGCAGATACGCAGTATTTT. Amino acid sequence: CASSQGRGEADTQYF.

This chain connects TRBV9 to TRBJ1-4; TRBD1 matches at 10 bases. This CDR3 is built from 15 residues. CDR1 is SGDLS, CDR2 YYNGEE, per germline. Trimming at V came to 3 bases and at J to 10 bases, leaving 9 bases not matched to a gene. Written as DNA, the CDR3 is TGTGCCAGCAGCGGCTCCGGGACAGGGGCGACAAAACTGTTTTTT. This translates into CASSGSGTGATKLFF. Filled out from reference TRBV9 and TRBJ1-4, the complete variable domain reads DSGVTQTPKHLITATGQRVTLRCSPRSGDLSVYWYQQSLDQGLQFLIQYYNGEERAKGNILERFSAQQFPDLHSELNLSSLELGDSALYFCASSGSGTGATKLFFGSGTQLSVL.

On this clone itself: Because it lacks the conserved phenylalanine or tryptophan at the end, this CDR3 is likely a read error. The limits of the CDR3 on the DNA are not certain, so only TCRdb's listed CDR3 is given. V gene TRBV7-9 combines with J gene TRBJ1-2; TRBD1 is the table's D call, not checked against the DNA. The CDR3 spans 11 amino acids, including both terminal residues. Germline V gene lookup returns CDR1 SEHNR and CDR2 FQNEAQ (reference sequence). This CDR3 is CASSLGLGTEV.

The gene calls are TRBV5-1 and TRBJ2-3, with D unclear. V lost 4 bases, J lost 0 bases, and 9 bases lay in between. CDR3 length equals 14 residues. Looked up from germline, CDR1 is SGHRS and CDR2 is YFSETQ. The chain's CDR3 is CASSPPASTDTQYF. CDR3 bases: TGCGCCAGCAGCCCGCCAGCTAGCACAGATACGCAGTATTTT.

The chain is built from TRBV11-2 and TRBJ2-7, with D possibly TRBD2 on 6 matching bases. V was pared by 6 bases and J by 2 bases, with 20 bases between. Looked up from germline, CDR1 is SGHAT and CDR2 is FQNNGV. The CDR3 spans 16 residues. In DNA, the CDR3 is TGTGCCAGCAGGAAAGCCCAACCGGGACTTCCCTACGAGCAGTACTTC. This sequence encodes CASRKAQPGLPYEQYF.

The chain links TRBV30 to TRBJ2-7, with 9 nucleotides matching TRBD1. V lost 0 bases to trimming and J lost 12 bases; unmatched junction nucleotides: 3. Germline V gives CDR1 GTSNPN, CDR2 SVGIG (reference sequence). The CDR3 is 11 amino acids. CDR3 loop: CAWSVGTGLYF. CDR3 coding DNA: TGTGCCTGGAGTGTTGGGACAGGGCTGTACTTC.

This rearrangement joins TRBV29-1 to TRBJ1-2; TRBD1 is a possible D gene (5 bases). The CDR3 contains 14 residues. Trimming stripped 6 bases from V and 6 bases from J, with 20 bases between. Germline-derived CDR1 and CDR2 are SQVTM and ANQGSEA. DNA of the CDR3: TGCAGCGTGGGCGGGGGAACAGCCGCACATGGCTACACCTTC. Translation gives CSVGGGTAAHGYTF.

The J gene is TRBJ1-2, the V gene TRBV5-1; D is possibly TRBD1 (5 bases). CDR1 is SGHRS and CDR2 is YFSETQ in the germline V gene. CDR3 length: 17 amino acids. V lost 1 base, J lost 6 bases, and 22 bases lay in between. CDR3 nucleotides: TGCGCCAGCAGCTTGAAGGGTTCTACAGGACCTTATAATGGCTACACCTTC. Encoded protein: CASSLKGSTGPYNGYTF.

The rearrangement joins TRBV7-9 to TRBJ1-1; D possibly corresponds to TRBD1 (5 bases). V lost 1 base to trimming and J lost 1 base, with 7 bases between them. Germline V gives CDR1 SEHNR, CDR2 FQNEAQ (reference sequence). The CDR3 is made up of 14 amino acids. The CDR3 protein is CASSLGGTNTEAFF. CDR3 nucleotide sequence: TGTGCCAGCAGCTTAGGGGGGACGAACACTGAAGCTTTCTTT.

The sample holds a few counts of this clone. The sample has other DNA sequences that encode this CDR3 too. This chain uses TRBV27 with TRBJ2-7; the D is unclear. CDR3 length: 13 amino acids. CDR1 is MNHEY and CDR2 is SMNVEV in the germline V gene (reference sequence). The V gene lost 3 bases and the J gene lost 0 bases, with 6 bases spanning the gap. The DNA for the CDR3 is TGTGCCAGCAGTTTGACCAGCTCCTACGAGCAGTACTTC. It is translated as CASSLTSSYEQYF.

CDR3 amino acids: CASSQRSTNEKLFF. CDR3 DNA sequence: TGTGCCAGTAGTCAGCGCTCAACTAATGAAAAACTGTTTTTT. This chain joins TRBV19 and TRBJ1-4; the D is unclear. CDR1 LNHDA and CDR2 SQIVND come from the germline V gene (reference sequence). The length of the CDR3 is 14 residues. The V end lost 5 bases, the J end lost 0 bases, and 7 bases lay between the germline ends. The variable domain in full, completed from reference TRBV19 and TRBJ1-4, reads DGGITQSPKYLFRKEGQNVTLSCEQNLNHDAMYWYRQDPGQGLRLIYYSQIVNDFQKGDIAEGYSVSREKKESFPLTVTSAQKNPTAFYLCASSQRSTNEKLFFGSGTQLSVL.

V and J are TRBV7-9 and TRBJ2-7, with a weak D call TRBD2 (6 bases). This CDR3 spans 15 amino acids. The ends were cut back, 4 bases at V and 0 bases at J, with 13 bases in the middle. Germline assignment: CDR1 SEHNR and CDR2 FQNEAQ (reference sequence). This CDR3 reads CASSSGTGDSYEQYF. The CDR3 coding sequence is TGTGCCAGCAGCTCGGGAACGGGGGACTCCTACGAGCAGTACTTC.

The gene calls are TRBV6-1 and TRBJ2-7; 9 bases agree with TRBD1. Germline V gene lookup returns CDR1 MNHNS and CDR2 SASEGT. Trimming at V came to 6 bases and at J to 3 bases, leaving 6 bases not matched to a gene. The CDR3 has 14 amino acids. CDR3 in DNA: TGTGCCAGCAGGGGGGGGACAGGGTTCTACGAGCAGTACTTC. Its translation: CASRGGTGFYEQYF.

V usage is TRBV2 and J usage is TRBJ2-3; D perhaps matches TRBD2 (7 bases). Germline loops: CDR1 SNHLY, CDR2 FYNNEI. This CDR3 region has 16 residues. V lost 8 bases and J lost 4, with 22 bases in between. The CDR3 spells CASLAWGGPGPDTQYF. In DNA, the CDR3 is TGTGCCAGCTTAGCTTGGGGGGGGCCGGGCCCAGATACGCAGTATTTT.

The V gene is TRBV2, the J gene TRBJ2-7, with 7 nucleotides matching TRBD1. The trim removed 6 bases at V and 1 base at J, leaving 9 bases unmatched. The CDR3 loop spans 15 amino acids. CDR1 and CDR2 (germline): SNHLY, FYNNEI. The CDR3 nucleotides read TGTGCCAGCAGCACGATCAGGGGGTTGTCCTACGAGCAGTACTTC. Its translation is CASSTIRGLSYEQYF. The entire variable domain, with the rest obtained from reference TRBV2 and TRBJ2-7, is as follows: EPEVTQTPSHQVTQMGQEVILRCVPISNHLYFYWYRQILGQKVEFLVSFYNNEISEKSEIFDDQFSVERPDGSNFTLKIRSTKLEDSAMYFCASSTIRGLSYEQYFGPGTRLTVT.

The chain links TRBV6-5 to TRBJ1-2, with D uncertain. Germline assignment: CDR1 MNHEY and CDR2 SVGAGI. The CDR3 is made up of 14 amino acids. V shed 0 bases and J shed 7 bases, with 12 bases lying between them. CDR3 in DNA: TGTGCCAGCAGTTACTCGCTCGGGTTCGGTGGCTACACCTTC. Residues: CASSYSLGFGGYTF.

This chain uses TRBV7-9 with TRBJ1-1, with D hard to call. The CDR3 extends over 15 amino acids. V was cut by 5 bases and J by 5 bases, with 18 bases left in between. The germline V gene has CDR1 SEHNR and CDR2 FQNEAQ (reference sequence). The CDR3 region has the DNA TGTGCCAGCAGCACTCGACGGGGTGAGAGTACTGAAGCTTTCTTT. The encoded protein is CASSTRRGESTEAFF.

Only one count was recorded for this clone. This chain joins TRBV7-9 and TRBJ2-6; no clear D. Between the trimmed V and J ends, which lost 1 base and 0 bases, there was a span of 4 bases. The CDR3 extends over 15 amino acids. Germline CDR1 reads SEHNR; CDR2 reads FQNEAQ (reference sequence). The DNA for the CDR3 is TGTGCCAGCAGCTTAGTGAGCTCTGGGGCCAACGTCCTGACTTTC. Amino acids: CASSLVSSGANVLTF.

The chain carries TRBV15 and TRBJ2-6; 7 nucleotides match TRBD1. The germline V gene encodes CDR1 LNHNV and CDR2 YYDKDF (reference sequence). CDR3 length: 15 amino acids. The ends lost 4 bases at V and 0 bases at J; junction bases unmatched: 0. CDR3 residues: CATSNRGSGANVLTF. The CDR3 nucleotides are TGTGCCACCAGCAACAGGGGCTCTGGGGCCAACGTCCTGACTTTC.

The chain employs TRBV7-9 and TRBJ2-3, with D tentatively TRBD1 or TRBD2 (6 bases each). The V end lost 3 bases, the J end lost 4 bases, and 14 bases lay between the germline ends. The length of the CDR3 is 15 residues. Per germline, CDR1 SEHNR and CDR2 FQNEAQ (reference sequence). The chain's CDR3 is CASSFRGRGSDTQYF. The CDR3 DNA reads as TGTGCCAGCAGCTTCCGGGGGCGCGGGTCAGATACGCAGTATTTT.

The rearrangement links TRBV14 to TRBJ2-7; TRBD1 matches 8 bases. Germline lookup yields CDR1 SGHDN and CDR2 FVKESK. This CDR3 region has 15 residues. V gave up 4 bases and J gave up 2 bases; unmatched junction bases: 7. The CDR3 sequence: CASSRSGTGAYEQYF. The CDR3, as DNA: TGTGCCAGCAGCCGGTCCGGGACAGGAGCCTACGAGCAGTACTTC.

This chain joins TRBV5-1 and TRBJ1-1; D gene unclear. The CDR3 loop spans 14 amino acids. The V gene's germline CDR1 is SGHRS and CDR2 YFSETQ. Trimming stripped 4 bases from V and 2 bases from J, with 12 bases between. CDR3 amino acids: CASSPNGPNTEAFF. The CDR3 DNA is TGCGCCAGCAGCCCTAACGGGCCAAACACTGAAGCTTTCTTT.

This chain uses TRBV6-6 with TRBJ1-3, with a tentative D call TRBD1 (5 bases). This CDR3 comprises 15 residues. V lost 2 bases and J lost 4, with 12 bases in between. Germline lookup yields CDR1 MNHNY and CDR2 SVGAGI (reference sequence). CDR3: CASSYPGTVGNTIYF. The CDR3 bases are TGTGCCAGCAGTTACCCCGGGACGGTGGGAAACACCATATATTTT.

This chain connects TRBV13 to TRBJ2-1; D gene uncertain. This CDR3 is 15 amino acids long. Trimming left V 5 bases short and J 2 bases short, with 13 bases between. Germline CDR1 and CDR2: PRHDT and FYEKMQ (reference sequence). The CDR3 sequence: CASSLPLKAYNEQFF. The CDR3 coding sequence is TGTGCCAGCAGCCTACCCCTGAAGGCCTACAATGAGCAGTTCTTC. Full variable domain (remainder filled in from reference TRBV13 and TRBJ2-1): AAGVIQSPRHLIKEKRETATLKCYPIPRHDTVYWYQQGPGQDPQFLISFYEKMQSDKGSIPDRFSAQQFSDYHSELNMSSLELGDSALYFCASSLPLKAYNEQFFGPGTRLTVL.

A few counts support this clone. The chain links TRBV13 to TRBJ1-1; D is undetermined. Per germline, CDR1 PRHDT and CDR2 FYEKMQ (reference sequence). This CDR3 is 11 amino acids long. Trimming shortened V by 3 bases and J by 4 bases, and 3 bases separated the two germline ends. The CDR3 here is CASSLGTEAFF. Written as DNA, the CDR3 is TGTGCCAGCAGCTTGGGCACTGAAGCTTTCTTT.

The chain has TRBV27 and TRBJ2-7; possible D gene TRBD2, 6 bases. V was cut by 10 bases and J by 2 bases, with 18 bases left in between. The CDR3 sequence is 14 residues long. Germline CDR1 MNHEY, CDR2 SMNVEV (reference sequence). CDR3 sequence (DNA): TGTGCCACCTCTTTCCGGGGGAGAACCTACGAGCAGTACTTC. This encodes CATSFRGRTYEQYF.

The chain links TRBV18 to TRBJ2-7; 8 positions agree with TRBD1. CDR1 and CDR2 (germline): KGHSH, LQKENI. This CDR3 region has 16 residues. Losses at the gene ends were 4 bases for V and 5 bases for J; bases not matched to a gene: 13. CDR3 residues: CASSRAGTGLIHEQYF. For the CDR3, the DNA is TGTGCCAGCTCACGAGCCGGGACAGGACTGATCCACGAGCAGTACTTC.